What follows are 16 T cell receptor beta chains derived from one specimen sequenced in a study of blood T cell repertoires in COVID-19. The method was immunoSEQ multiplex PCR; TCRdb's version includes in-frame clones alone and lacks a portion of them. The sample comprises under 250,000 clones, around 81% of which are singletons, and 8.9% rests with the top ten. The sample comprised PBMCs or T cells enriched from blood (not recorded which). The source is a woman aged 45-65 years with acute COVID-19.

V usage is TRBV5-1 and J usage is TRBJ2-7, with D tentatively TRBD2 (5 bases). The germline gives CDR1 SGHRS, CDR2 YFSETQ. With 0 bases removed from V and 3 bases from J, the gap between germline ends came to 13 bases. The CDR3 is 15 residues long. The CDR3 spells CASSLASTIGYEQYF. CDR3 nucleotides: TGCGCCAGCAGCTTGGCTAGCACGATTGGCTACGAGCAGTACTTC.

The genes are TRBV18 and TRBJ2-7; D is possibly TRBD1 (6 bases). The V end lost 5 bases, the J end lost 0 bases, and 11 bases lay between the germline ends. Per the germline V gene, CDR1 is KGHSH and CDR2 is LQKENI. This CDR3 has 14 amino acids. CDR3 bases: TGTGCCAGCTCATCACAGGACAGCTCCTACGAGCAGTACTTC. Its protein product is CASSSQDSSYEQYF.

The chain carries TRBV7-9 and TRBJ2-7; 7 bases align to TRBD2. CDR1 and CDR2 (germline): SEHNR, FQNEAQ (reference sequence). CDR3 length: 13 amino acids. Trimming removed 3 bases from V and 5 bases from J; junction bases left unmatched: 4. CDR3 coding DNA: TGTGCCAGCAGCTTCTCCCGGGGGGACGAGCAGTACTTC. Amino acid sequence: CASSFSRGDEQYF.

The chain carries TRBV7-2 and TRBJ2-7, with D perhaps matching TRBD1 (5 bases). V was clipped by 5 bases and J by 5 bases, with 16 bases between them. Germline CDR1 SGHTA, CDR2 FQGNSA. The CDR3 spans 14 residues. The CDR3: CASSPGSDRNEQYF. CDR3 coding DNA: TGTGCCAGCAGCCCCGGGTCAGACAGAAACGAGCAGTACTTC.

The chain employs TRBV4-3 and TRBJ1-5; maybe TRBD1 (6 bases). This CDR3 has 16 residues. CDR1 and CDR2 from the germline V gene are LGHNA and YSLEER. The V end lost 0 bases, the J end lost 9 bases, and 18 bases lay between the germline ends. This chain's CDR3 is CASSQEVGAGAWPQHF. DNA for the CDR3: TGCGCCAGCAGCCAAGAGGTAGGGGCAGGGGCCTGGCCCCAGCATTTT.

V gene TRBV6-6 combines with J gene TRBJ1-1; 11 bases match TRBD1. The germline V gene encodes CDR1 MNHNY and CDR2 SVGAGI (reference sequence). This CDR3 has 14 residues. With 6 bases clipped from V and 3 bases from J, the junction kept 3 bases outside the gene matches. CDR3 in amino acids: CASRGDRGYTEAFF. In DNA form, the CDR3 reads TGTGCCAGCAGGGGGGACAGGGGGTACACTGAAGCTTTCTTT.

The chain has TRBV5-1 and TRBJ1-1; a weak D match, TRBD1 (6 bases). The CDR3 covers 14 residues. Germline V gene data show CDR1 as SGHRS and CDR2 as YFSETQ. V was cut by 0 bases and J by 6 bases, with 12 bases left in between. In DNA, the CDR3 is TGCGCCAGCAGCTTGGATGGGACAACCCCTGAAGCTTTCTTT. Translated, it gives CASSLDGTTPEAFF.

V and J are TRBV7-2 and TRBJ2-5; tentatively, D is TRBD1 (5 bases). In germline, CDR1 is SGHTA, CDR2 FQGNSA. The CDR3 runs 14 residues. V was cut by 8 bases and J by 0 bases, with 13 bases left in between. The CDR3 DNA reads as TGTGCCAGCGACCAGTGGGGCTACCAAGAGACCCAGTACTTC. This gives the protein CASDQWGYQETQYF.

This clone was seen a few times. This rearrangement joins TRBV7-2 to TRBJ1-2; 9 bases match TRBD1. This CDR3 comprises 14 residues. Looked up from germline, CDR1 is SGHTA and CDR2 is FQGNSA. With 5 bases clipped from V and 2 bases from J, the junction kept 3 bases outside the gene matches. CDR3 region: CASSEGQGNYGYTF. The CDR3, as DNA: TGTGCCAGCAGCGAGGGACAGGGCAACTATGGCTACACCTTC.

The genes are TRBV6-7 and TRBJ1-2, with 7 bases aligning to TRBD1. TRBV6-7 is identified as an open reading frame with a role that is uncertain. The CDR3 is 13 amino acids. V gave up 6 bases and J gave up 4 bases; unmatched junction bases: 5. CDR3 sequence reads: CASSKWDSYGYTF. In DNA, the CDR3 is TGTGCCAGCAGCAAATGGGACAGCTATGGCTACACCTTC.

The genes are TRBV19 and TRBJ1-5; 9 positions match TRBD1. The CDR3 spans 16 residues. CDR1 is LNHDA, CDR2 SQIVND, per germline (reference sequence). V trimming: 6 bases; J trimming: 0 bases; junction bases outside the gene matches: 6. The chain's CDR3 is CASSYSGQGSNQPQHF. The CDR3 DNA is TGTGCCAGTAGCTACTCGGGACAGGGTAGCAATCAGCCCCAGCATTTT.

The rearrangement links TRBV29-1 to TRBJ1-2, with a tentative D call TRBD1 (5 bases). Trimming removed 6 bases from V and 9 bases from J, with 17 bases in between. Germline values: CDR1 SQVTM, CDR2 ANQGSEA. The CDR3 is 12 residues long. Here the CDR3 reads CSVPSGGKSYTF. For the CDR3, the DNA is TGCAGCGTCCCATCCGGGGGAAAGAGCTACACCTTC.

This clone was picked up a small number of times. CDR3: CASSPLTGGAGGYTF. For the CDR3, the DNA is TGTGCCAGCAGCCCCTTGACAGGGGGCGCGGGGGGCTACACCTTC. The V gene is TRBV7-2, the J gene TRBJ1-2, with 10 nucleotides matching TRBD1. CDR1 is SGHTA and CDR2 is FQGNSA in the germline V gene. The CDR3 consists of 15 residues. V dropped 5 bases and J dropped 8; count of bases not matched to a gene: 11.

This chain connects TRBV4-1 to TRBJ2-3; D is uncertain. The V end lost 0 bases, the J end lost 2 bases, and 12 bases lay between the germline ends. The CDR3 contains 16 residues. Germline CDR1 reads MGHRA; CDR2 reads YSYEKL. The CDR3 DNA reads TGCGCCAGCAGCCAAGATTCTATTTACCCCACAGATACGCAGTATTTT. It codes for CASSQDSIYPTDTQYF.

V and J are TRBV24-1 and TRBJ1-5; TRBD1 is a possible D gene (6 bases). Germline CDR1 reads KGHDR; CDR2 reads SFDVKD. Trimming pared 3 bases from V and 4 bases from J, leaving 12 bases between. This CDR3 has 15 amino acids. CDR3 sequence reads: CATSDGGLVNQPQHF. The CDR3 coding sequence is TGTGCCACCAGTGATGGGGGCCTGGTGAATCAGCCCCAGCATTTT.

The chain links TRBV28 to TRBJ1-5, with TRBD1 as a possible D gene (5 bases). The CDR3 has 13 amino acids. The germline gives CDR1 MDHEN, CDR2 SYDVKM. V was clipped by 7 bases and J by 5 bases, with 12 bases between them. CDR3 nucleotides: TGTGCCAGCACCGGAGGGACCCATCAGCCCCAGCATTTT. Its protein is CASTGGTHQPQHF.